Reported below is one T cell receptor (beta chain). The antigen it binds to is not known. No base qualities exist here, and no much larger clone lies one base off it. These data originate in a study of blood T cell repertoires in COVID-19 (dated by TCRdb to about 2020). About the study as a whole: Samples covering the acute and convalescent phases of COVID-19 were provided by collaborators in the United States, Italy and Spain. The material from the prospective study consisted of cDNA or gDNA derived from T cells, B-cell-depleted T cells, or PBMCs. The dataset comprised deeply sampled blood TCRbeta repertoires from subjects exposed to, actively infected with, or recovered from COVID-19. A freely available public database, intended as a resource for researchers studying the immune response to SARS-CoV-2, is where the repertoires were released. Samples were obtained from the ongoing ImmuneRACE study (first 160 participants) and from about 1,300 subjects provided by 6 global collaborators. A de-identified subject ID, COVID-19 status, age in years and sex were almost always included in the sample metadata. Where available, HLA class I and class II types were taken from metadata supplied by the sample provider and were not determined by assay-based typing.

The immunoSEQ Assay, a bias-controlled multiplex PCR, was used to amplify TCRbeta CDR3 regions from genomic DNA. Concerning the study's data processing: The number of nucleated cells in each sample was estimated by amplification of reference gene primers within the assay. Sequence reads were collapsed and filtered to measure the absolute abundance of every unique TCRbeta CDR3 rearrangement. For each sample, productive Simpson clonality was calculated by taking the square root of Simpson's diversity index across productive rearrangements. In TCRdb, the immuneACCESS table is reduced to in-frame sequences with V and J assigned. These tables do not hold every clone; where another copy was compared, an unresolved V gene accounts for under half, and the others remain unexplained. D and trimming were read from the DNA, whereas the V and J calls and clone size are those reported in that table. The table for this sample lists about 200,000 clones; roughly 90% of them were counted only once. 1.5% to 2% of the sample is taken by the ten largest.

What the research found in general, with its limitations: The quantity of clinical and demographic metadata differed by source and by participant and was supplied without curation.

Whole blood was collected in K2EDTA tubes by collaborating institutions according to the institutions' own protocols. For TCRbeta analysis, collaborators shipped samples as frozen whole blood, isolated PBMCs, or DNA extracted from either of those sample types. Germline trimming: 5 bases from V, 5 bases from J; junction bases outside gene matches: 8. The CDR3 numbers 14 residues from cysteine through phenylalanine. The kept DNA is CDR3 alone, 42 bases in frame from the first base. The germline V gene (reference sequence) yields MNHNY for CDR1 and SVGAGI for CDR2. The TCR originated in a man aged 18 to 30 with active or convalescent COVID-19. The chain was built from TRBV6-6 and TRBJ1-2; 7 bases in the junction line up with TRBD1. Sequencing input: peripheral blood. The DNA sequence is as follows: TGTGCCAGCAGTACCCAGACAGGGCTATATGGCTACACCTTC. This sequence encodes CASSTQTGLYGYTF.